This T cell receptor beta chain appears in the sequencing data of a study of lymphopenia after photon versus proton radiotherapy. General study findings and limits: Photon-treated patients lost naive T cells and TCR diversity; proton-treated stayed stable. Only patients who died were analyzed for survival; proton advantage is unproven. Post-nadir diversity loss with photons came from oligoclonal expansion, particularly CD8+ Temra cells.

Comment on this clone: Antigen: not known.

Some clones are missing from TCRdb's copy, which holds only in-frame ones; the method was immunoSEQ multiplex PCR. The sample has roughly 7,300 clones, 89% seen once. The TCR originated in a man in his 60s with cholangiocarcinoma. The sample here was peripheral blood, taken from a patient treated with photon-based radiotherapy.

DNA of the CDR3: TGTGCCAGCAGCTTGGGATCGGGTAGCAGAGAGCAGTTCTTC. It codes for CASSLGSGSREQFF. This rearrangement joins TRBV5-4 to TRBJ2-1; D gene unclear. Trimming removed 0 bases from V and 10 bases from J, with 14 bases in between. The CDR3 consists of 14 residues. In germline, CDR1 is SGHNT, CDR2 YYREEE (reference sequence). The entire variable domain, with the rest obtained from reference TRBV5-4 and TRBJ2-1, is as follows: ETGVTQSPTHLIKTRGQQVTLRCSSQSGHNTVSWYQQALGQGPQFIFQYYREEENGRGNFPPRFSGLQFPNYSSELNVNALELDDSALYLCASSLGSGSREQFFGPGTRLTVL.